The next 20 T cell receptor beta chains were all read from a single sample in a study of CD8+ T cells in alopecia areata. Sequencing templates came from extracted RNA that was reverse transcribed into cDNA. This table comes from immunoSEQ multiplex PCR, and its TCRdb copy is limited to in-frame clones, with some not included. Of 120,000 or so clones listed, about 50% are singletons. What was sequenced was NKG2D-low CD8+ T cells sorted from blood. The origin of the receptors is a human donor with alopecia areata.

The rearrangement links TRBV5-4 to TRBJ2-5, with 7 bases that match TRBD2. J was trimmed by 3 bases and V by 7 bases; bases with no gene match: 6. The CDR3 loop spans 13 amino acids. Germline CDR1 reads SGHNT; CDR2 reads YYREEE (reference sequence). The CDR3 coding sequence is TGTGCCAGCGCGACGGGAGGAGAAGAGACCCAGTACTTC. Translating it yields CASATGGEETQYF.

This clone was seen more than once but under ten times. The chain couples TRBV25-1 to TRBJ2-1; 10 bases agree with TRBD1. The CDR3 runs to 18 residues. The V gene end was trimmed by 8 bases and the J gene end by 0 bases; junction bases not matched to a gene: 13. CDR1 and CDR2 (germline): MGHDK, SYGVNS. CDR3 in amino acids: CASPNPGQGTPSYNEQFF. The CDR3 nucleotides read TGTGCCAGCCCAAATCCGGGACAGGGGACCCCCTCCTACAATGAGCAGTTCTTC.

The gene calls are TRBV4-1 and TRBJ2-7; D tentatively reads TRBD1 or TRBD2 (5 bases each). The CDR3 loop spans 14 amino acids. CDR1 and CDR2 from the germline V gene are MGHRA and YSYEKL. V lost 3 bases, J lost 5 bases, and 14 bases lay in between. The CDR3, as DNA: TGCGCCAGCAGCCAGTCTACGGGGCAGAACGAGCAGTACTTC. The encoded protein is CASSQSTGQNEQYF.

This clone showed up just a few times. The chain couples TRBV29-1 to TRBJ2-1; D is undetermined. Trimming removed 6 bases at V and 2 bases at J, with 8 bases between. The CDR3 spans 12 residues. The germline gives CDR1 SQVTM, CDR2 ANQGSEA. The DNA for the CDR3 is TGCAGCGTGAGCAGCCCCTACAATGAGCAGTTCTTC. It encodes CSVSSPYNEQFF.

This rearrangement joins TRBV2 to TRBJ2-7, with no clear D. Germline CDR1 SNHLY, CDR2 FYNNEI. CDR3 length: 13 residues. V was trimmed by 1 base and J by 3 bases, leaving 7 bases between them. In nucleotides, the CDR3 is TGTGCCAGCAGTGAAGGCGGAATCTACGAGCAGTACTTC. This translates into CASSEGGIYEQYF.

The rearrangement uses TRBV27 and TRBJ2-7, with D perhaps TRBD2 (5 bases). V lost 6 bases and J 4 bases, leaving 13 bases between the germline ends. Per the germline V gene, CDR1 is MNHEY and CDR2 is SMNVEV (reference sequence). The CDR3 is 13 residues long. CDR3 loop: CASRSFTGYEQYF. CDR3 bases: TGTGCCAGCAGGAGCTTTACGGGGTACGAGCAGTACTTC.

The CDR3 DNA reads as TGTGCCAGCAGCTTAATGGCAGGGGGGTCCCAGTACTTC. Translating gives CASSLMAGGSQYF. This chain joins TRBV7-8 and TRBJ2-5; D perhaps matches TRBD1 (7 bases). V gave up 2 bases and J gave up 9 bases, with 13 bases separating them. The germline V gene has CDR1 SGHVS and CDR2 FQNEAQ. This CDR3 contains 13 residues.

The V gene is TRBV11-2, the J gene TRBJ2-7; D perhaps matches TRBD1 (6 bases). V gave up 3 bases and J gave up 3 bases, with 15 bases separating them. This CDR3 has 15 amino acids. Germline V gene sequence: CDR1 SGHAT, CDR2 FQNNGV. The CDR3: CASSLGAGPSYEQYF. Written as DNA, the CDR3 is TGTGCCAGCAGCTTGGGGGCAGGGCCGAGCTACGAGCAGTACTTC.

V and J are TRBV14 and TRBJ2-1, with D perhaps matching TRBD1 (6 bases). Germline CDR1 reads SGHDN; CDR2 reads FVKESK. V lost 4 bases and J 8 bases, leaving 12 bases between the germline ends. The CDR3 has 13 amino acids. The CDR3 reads CASSLTGIDEQFF. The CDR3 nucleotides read TGTGCCAGCAGCCTCACAGGGATCGATGAGCAGTTCTTC.

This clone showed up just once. The CDR3 sequence is CSVEGQTGELFF. For the CDR3, the DNA is TGCAGCGTTGAAGGACAAACCGGGGAGCTGTTTTTT. The chain recombines TRBV29-1 with TRBJ2-2; D gene unclear. The length of the CDR3 is 12 residues. The germline V and J ends were trimmed by 1 base and 5 bases, with 5 bases remaining between them. Germline V gene data show CDR1 as SQVTM and CDR2 as ANQGSEA.

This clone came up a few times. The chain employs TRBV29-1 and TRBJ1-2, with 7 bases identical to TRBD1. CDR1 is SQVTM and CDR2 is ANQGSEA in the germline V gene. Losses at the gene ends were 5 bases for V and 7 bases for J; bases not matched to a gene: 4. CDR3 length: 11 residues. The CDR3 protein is CSVPGGSGYTF. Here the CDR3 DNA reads TGCAGCGTTCCAGGGGGAAGTGGCTACACCTTC.

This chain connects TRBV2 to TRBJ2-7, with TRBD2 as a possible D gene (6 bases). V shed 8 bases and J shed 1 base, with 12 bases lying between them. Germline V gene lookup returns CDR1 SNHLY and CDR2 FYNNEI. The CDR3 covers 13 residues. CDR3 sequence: CASGRSKSYEQYF. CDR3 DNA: TGTGCCAGCGGGAGGAGTAAGTCCTACGAGCAGTACTTC.

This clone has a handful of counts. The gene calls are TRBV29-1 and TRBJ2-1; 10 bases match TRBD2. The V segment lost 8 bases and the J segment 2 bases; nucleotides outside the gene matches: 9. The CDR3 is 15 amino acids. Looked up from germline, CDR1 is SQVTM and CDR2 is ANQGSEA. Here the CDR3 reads CSLRRAGGPYNEQFF. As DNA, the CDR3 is TGCAGCCTCCGACGAGCGGGGGGGCCCTACAATGAGCAGTTCTTC.

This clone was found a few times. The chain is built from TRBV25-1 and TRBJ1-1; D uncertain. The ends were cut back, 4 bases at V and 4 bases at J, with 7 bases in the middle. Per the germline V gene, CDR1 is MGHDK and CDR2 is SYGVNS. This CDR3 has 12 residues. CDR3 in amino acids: CASSGQGTEAFF. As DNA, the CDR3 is TGTGCCAGCAGTGGGCAAGGCACTGAAGCTTTCTTT.

CDR3 residues: CASSLIESNQPQHF. CDR3 nucleotide sequence: TGTGCCAGCAGCTTAATCGAATCGAATCAGCCCCAGCATTTT. The genes are TRBV7-9 and TRBJ1-5; D uncertain. This CDR3 region has 14 residues. CDR1 and CDR2 from the germline V gene are SEHNR and FQNEAQ (reference sequence). V was trimmed by 2 bases and J by 4 bases, leaving 9 bases between them.

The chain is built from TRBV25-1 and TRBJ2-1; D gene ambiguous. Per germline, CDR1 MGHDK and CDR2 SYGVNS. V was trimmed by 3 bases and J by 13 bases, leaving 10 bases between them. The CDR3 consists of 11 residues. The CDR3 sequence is CASSDFAAQFF. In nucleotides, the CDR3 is TGTGCCAGCAGTGACTTCGCGGCACAGTTCTTC. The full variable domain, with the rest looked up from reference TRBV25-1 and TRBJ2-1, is EADIYQTPRYLVIGTGKKITLECSQTMGHDKMYWYQQDPGMELHLIHYSYGVNSTEKGDLSSESTVSRIRTEHFPLTLESARPSHTSQYLCASSDFAAQFFGPGTRLTVL.

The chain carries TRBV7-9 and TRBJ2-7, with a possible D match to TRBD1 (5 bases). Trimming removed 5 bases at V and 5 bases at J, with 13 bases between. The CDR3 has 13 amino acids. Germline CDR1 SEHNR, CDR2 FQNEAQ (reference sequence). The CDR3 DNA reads TGTGCCAGCAGCCCAGGGCTTGAGAACGAGCAGTACTTC. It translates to CASSPGLENEQYF.

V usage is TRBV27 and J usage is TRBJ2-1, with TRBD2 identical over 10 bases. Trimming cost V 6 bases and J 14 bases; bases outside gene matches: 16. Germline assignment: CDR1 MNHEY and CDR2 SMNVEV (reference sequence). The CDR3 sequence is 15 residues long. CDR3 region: CASRGDGTSEYREFF. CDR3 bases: TGTGCCAGCAGGGGCGACGGGACTAGCGAGTATCGGGAGTTCTTC.

In DNA, the CDR3 is TGCGCCAGCAGATCTGATTACGAGCAGTACTTC. It is translated as CASRSDYEQYF. The genes are TRBV5-1 and TRBJ2-7; D remains unclear. CDR3 length: 11 residues. Germline-derived CDR1 and CDR2 are SGHRS and YFSETQ. V lost 5 bases, J lost 4 bases, and 7 bases lay in between.

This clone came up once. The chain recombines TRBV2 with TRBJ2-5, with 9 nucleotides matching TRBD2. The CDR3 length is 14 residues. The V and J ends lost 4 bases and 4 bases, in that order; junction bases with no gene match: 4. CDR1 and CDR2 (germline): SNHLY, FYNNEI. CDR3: CASSGGLAGETQYF. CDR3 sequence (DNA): TGTGCCAGCAGTGGGGGACTAGCTGGAGAGACCCAGTACTTC.